This is a list of T cell receptor beta chains from one sample in a study of blood T cell repertoires in COVID-19. TCRdb's copy holds only in-frame clones and misses some; the assay was immunoSEQ multiplex PCR. The table has approximately 250,000 clones, around nine tenths seen once; the top ten hold around 3.1%. Sequencing was performed on PBMCs or T cells enriched from blood (not recorded which). All receptors derive from a woman in her thirties or forties who had been exposed to COVID-19. CDR3s include the opening cysteine and the closing phenylalanine or tryptophan. The D gene is left open where the match is weak. Clone size is shown for a subset of rows, as once, few, many or a class of expanded clone.

15,.,TRBJ1-4,.,TRBV7-2,TGTGCCAGCAGCCTAAACAGGGCTGGGGGTGAAAAACTGTTTTTT,CASSLNRAGGEKLFF
16,.,TRBJ1-2,.,TRBV19,TGTGCCAGTAGTCCAACGATTGGGGGCAACATCTATGGCTACACCTTC,CASSPTIGGNIYGYTF
18,.,TRBJ1-4,.,TRBV25-1,TGTGCCAGCAGTGAGAGTAGGGCGGGGGGCAGTTCTAATGAAAAACTGTTTTTT,CASSESRAGGSSNEKLFF
16,.,TRBJ2-2,.,TRBV7-6,TGTGCCAGCAGTCATTCAGGGGGGTCGAACACCGGGGAGCTGTTTTTT,CASSHSGGSNTGELFF
15,.,TRBJ2-1,TRBD1,TRBV5-6,TGTGCCAGCAGCGTGGGACAGACAGCGAACAATGAGCAGTTCTTC,CASSVGQTANNEQFF
13,.,TRBJ1-1,.,TRBV27,TGTGCCAGCAGTTTATCAGGCGGTGGTGAAGCTTTCTTT,CASSLSGGGEAFF
12,.,TRBJ1-1,.,TRBV7-9,TGTGCCAGCAGCCCGGAACAGGGTGAAGCTTTCTTT,CASSPEQGEAFF
13,.,TRBJ1-2,.,TRBV7-9,TGTGCCAGCAGCTTAGTCCCCGGGGATGGCTACACCTTC,CASSLVPGDGYTF
14,once,TRBJ1-4,TRBD1,TRBV28,TGTGCCAGCAGTTTAACAGGGGGAGGTGAAAAACTGTTTTTT,CASSLTGGGEKLFF
13,.,TRBJ2-7,.,TRBV11-1,TGTGCAAGCAGCGGCACAGAATCCTACGAGCAGTACTTC,CASSGTESYEQYF
14,.,TRBJ1-5,TRBD1,TRBV7-9,TGTGCCAGCAGCGGAGGGACAGGAGATCAGCCCCAGCATTTT,CASSGGTGDQPQHF
15,.,TRBJ1-1,.,TRBV21-1,TGTGCCAGCAGCAAAGATGGGGGAGGGCGGACTGAAGCTTTCTTT,CASSKDGGGRTEAFF
16,.,TRBJ1-1,.,TRBV25-1,TGTGCCAGCAGCGACGGACAAAATCTTATGAACACTGAAGCTTTCTTT,CASSDGQNLMNTEAFF
14,.,TRBJ1-2,TRBD1,TRBV14,TGTGCCAGCAGCCCTGGGACAGCCACTTATGGCTACACCTTC,CASSPGTATYGYTF
15,.,TRBJ1-1,.,TRBV4-3,TGCGCCAGCAGCCAAGATGGTCGGCCTAGCACTGAAGCTTTCTTT,CASSQDGRPSTEAFF
15,.,TRBJ2-5,TRBD2,TRBV19,TGTGCCAGTAGTATTGCTAGCGGGAGGCAAGAGACCCAGTACTTC,CASSIASGRQETQYF
17,.,TRBJ2-5,.,TRBV27,TGTGCCAGCAGTCTCAAAGTGAGACAGGGGAGGGGAGAGACCCAGTACTTC,CASSLKVRQGRGETQYF
12,.,TRBJ2-1,.,TRBV4-3,TGCGCCAGCAGCCAAGAAGGAGGTGAGCAGTTCTTC,CASSQEGGEQFF
14,.,TRBJ1-2,TRBD1,TRBV28,TGTGCCAGCAGAACAGGGGGCTCTAACTATGGCTACACCTTC,CASRTGGSNYGYTF
15,few,TRBJ2-4,.,TRBV2,TGTGCCAGCAGTAAGACGGGGACTTCCAAAAACATTCAGTACTTC,CASSKTGTSKNIQYF
14,once,TRBJ1-2,.,TRBV2,TGTGCCAGCAGTGGCGACAGTCAGTTCTATGGCTACACCTTC,CASSGDSQFYGYTF
13,.,TRBJ1-5,TRBD1,TRBV27,TGTGCCAGCAGTTTACAGGGGGACCAGCCCCAGCATTTT,CASSLQGDQPQHF
16,.,TRBJ1-6,TRBD1,TRBV2,TGTGCCAGCAGCGAACAACCGACAGGGGTGAATTCACCCCTCCACTTT,CASSEQPTGVNSPLHF
15,.,TRBJ1-4,.,TRBV19,TGTGCCAGTAGTATGCAGGGACTCGCTAATGAAAAACTGTTTTTT,CASSMQGLANEKLFF
14,.,TRBJ2-3,TRBD2,TRBV7-3,TGTGCCAGCAGCTTACTAGCGGGGGTAGATACGCAGTATTTT,CASSLLAGVDTQYF
17,.,TRBJ2-3,.,TRBV6-2/TRBV6-3,TGTGCCAGCAGTTACACGGAACAGGTTCAACTCACAGATACGCAGTATTTT,CASSYTEQVQLTDTQYF
13,.,TRBJ2-7,TRBD2,TRBV5-1,TGCGCCAGCAGCTCCCTACCGGGGGGTGAGCAGTACTTC,CASSSLPGGEQYF
12,.,TRBJ2-5,.,TRBV9,TGTACCAGCAGCGTCTCCGGGGAAACCCAGTACTTC,CTSSVSGETQYF
15,.,TRBJ2-7,TRBD2,TRBV6-6,TGTGCCAGCAGTTTGGCTAGCGGGGCCTCCTACGAGCAGTACTTC,CASSLASGASYEQYF
15,.,TRBJ1-4,.,TRBV29-1,TGCAGCGTTGAAGAGTCCTGGGGCGGGGGTGAAAAACTGTTTTTT,CSVEESWGGGEKLFF
17,.,TRBJ1-2,.,TRBV18,TGTGCCAGCTCACTTGGACAGCCCCTTTCTGCGAACTATGGCTACACCTTC,CASSLGQPLSANYGYTF